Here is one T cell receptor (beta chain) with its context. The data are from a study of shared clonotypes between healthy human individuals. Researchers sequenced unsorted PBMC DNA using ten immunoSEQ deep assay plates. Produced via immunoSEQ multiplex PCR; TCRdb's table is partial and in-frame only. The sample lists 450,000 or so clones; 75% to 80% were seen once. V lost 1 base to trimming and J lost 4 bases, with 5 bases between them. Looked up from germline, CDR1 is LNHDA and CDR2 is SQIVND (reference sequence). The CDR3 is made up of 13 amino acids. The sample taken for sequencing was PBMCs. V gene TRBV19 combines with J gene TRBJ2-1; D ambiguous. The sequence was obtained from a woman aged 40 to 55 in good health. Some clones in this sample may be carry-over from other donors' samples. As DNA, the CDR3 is TGTGCCAGTAGTATAGGCAGTTACAATGAGCAGTTCTTC. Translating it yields CASSIGSYNEQFF.